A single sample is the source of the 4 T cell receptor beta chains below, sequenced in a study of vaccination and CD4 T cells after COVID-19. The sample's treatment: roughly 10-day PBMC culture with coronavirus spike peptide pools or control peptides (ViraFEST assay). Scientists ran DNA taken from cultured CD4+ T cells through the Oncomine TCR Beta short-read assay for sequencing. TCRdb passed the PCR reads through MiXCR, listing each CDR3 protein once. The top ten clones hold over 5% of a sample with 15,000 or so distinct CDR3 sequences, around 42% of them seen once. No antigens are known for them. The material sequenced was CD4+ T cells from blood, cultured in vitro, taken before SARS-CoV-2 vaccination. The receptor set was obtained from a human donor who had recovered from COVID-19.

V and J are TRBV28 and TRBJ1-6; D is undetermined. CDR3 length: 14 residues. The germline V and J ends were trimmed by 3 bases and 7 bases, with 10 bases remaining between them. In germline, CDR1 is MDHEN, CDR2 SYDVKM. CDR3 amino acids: CASSFATENSPLHF. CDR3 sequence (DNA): TGTGCCAGCAGTTTTGCTACAGAAAATTCACCCCTCCACTTT.

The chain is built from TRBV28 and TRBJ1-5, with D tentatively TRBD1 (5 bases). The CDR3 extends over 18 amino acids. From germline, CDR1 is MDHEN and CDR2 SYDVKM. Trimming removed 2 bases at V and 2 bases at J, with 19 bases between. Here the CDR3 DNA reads TGTGCCAGCAGTTTACCCCCTGGGACGGCGATGGGCAATCAGCCCCAGCATTTT. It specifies CASSLPPGTAMGNQPQHF.

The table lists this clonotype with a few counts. CDR3 nucleotides: TGTGCCAGCAGTTACTCGGGCAGGGAATCACCCCTCCACTTT. Protein product: CASSYSGRESPLHF. The chain joins TRBV6-5 to TRBJ1-6, with TRBD1 as a possible D gene (5 bases). V was trimmed by 0 bases and J by 10 bases, leaving 10 bases between them. Germline V lookup: CDR1 MNHEY, CDR2 SVGAGI. This CDR3 contains 14 residues.

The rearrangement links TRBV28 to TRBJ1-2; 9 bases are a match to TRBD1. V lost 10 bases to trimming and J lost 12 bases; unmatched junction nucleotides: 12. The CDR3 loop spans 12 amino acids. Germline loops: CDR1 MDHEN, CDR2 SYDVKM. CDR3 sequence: CAITGTGSLNTF. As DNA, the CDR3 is TGTGCCATAACCGGGACAGGGTCACTCAACACCTTC.